This is a list of T cell receptor beta chains from one sample in a study of cytomegalovirus exposure and HLA in healthy donors. Repertoires were generated with immunoSEQ multiplex PCR, while TCRdb's copy carries only in-frame clones and drops some. The table has more than 250,000 clones, 80% to 90% seen once. What was sequenced was PBMCs. The receptors derive from a woman younger than 30 in good health and CMV-seronegative. Both conserved end residues are part of each CDR3. A D gene is named only where the DNA matches it firmly. A clone size is listed for some rows: how often the clone was seen (once, few, many), or a class if it is expanded.

V: TRBV10-2
length: 14
size: -
J: TRBJ1-2
D: -
CDR3: CASSPEGSGYGYTF
DNA: TGCGCCAGCAGCCCAGAGGGAAGCGGGTATGGCTACACCTTC

V: TRBV5-1
length: 14
size: -
J: TRBJ2-7
D: TRBD1
CDR3: CASSVRDRGHEQYF
DNA: TGCGCCAGCAGCGTCCGGGACAGGGGCCACGAGCAGTACTTC

V: TRBV27
length: 15
size: -
J: TRBJ2-1
D: TRBD2
CDR3: CASSLLAGDRNEQFF
DNA: TGTGCCAGCAGTTTACTAGCGGGAGATCGGAATGAGCAGTTCTTC

V: TRBV9
length: 19
size: -
J: TRBJ2-7
D: -
CDR3: CASSVSPSDTPLANYEQYF
DNA: TGTGCCAGCAGCGTTTCCCCTAGCGATACCCCACTCGCAAACTACGAGCAGTACTTC

V: TRBV5-1
length: 15
size: -
J: TRBJ2-5
D: TRBD2
CDR3: CASSIRLAGEETQYF
DNA: TGCGCCAGCAGCATTAGACTAGCGGGGGAAGAGACCCAGTACTTC

V: TRBV4-3
length: 16
size: -
J: TRBJ2-1
D: TRBD2
CDR3: CASSQQGTSVYNEQFF
DNA: TGCGCCAGCAGCCAGCAAGGGACTAGCGTTTACAATGAGCAGTTCTTC

V: TRBV9
length: 17
size: -
J: TRBJ2-1
D: TRBD2
CDR3: CASSVGVGMGLANEQFF
DNA: TGTGCCAGCAGCGTAGGAGTGGGGATGGGACTAGCGAATGAGCAGTTCTTC

V: TRBV19
length: 15
size: -
J: TRBJ1-5
D: -
CDR3: CASEITGMGNQPQHF
DNA: TGTGCCAGTGAAATCACAGGGATGGGCAATCAGCCCCAGCATTTT

V: TRBV5-1
length: 15
size: few
J: TRBJ2-3
D: -
CDR3: CASRRLESGTDTQYF
DNA: TGCGCCAGCAGACGGCTGGAGTCGGGGACAGATACGCAGTATTTT

V: TRBV5-6
length: 13
size: -
J: TRBJ1-3
D: TRBD1
CDR3: CASSRDRGNTIYF
DNA: TGTGCCAGCAGCAGGGACAGGGGAAACACCATATATTTT

V: TRBV7-9
length: 18
size: -
J: TRBJ2-3
D: TRBD1
CDR3: CASSLAELSGTGADTQYF
DNA: TGTGCCAGCAGCTTAGCCGAACTGTCCGGGACAGGGGCGGATACGCAGTATTTT

V: TRBV6-6
length: 15
size: -
J: TRBJ2-6
D: TRBD1
CDR3: CASSRDSSGANVLTF
DNA: TGTGCCAGCAGTAGGGACAGCTCTGGGGCCAACGTCCTGACTTTC

V: TRBV19
length: 13
size: -
J: TRBJ1-2
D: TRBD1
CDR3: CASMRTGAYGYTF
DNA: TGTGCCAGTATGCGGACAGGGGCATATGGCTACACCTTC

V: TRBV4-2
length: 16
size: -
J: TRBJ2-3
D: -
CDR3: CASSLNGAEYTDTQYF
DNA: TGTGCCAGCAGCCTGAACGGAGCAGAATACACAGATACGCAGTATTTT

V: TRBV4-1
length: 16
size: once
J: TRBJ2-7
D: TRBD1
CDR3: CASSQGRGQGIHEQYF
DNA: TGCGCCAGCAGCCAAGGAAGGGGACAGGGTATCCACGAGCAGTACTTC

V: TRBV18
length: 16
size: -
J: TRBJ2-7
D: TRBD2
CDR3: CASSPPGLAGDYEQYF
DNA: TGTGCCAGCTCACCACCGGGACTAGCGGGAGACTACGAGCAGTACTTC

V: TRBV28
length: 16
size: -
J: TRBJ1-5
D: -
CDR3: CASSPVRGALGQPQHF
DNA: TGTGCCAGCAGTCCGGTAAGGGGCGCGTTAGGTCAGCCCCAGCATTTT

V: TRBV29-1
length: 17
size: -
J: TRBJ2-7
D: TRBD1
CDR3: CSIGGEPGQGVRYEQYF
DNA: TGCAGCATAGGAGGAGAGCCGGGACAGGGGGTAAGGTACGAGCAGTACTTC

V: TRBV29-1
length: 14
size: -
J: TRBJ2-3
D: -
CDR3: CSLSAGGVTDTQYF
DNA: TGCAGTTTGTCGGCAGGAGGAGTCACAGATACGCAGTATTTT

V: TRBV28
length: 14
size: -
J: TRBJ2-5
D: -
CDR3: CASSLWGGAETQYF
DNA: TGTGCCAGCAGTTTATGGGGGGGGGCTGAGACCCAGTACTTC

V: TRBV2
length: 16
size: once
J: TRBJ2-3
D: TRBD2
CDR3: CASPRGVAGAGDTQYF
DNA: TGTGCCAGCCCGAGGGGGGTAGCGGGAGCGGGAGATACGCAGTATTTT

V: TRBV7-8
length: 14
size: -
J: TRBJ2-5
D: TRBD1
CDR3: CASSPWDRGDTQYF
DNA: TGTGCCAGCAGCCCTTGGGACAGGGGGGACACCCAGTACTTC

V: TRBV7-3
length: 15
size: -
J: TRBJ2-2
D: -
CDR3: CASSLDGGYTGELFF
DNA: TGTGCCAGCAGCTTGGACGGGGGATACACCGGGGAGCTGTTTTTT

V: TRBV6-5
length: 15
size: -
J: TRBJ2-7
D: TRBD1
CDR3: CASSSPPGQEYEQYF
DNA: TGTGCCAGCAGTTCCCCCCCGGGACAGGAGTACGAGCAGTACTTC

V: TRBV7-2
length: 13
size: -
J: TRBJ1-2
D: -
CDR3: CASSLRQGDGYTF
DNA: TGTGCCAGCAGCTTACGGCAGGGTGATGGCTACACCTTC

V: TRBV6-6
length: 15
size: -
J: TRBJ2-5
D: TRBD2
CDR3: CASSLSGGGQETQYF
DNA: TGTGCCAGCAGTTTATCGGGAGGGGGGCAAGAGACCCAGTACTTC

V: TRBV2
length: 13
size: few
J: TRBJ2-3
D: -
CDR3: CASRGRGEGTQYF
DNA: TGTGCCAGCAGGGGCCGCGGCGAGGGTACGCAGTATTTT

V: TRBV9
length: 14
size: -
J: TRBJ2-3
D: -
CDR3: CASSVSSGTDTQYF
DNA: TGTGCCAGCAGCGTCTCTAGCGGCACAGATACGCAGTATTTT

V: TRBV9
length: 18
size: -
J: TRBJ1-1
D: TRBD1
CDR3: CASSVERRGTGDVTEAFF
DNA: TGTGCCAGCAGCGTAGAAAGGAGGGGGACAGGGGATGTCACTGAAGCTTTCTTT

V: TRBV5-1
length: 14
size: -
J: TRBJ1-3
D: TRBD1
CDR3: CASSDGQAGNTIYF
DNA: TGCGCCAGCAGCGATGGACAGGCTGGAAACACCATATATTTT

V: TRBV9
length: 17
size: -
J: TRBJ1-1
D: -
CDR3: CASTPEGRGALNTEAFF
DNA: TGTGCCAGCACTCCGGAGGGGCGGGGGGCATTAAACACTGAAGCTTTCTTT

V: TRBV5-4
length: 16
size: -
J: TRBJ1-4
D: -
CDR3: CASSLRGKESNEKLFF
DNA: TGTGCCAGCAGCTTGAGAGGAAAGGAGTCCAACGAAAAACTGTTTTTT

V: TRBV10-2
length: 13
size: -
J: TRBJ2-1
D: TRBD2
CDR3: CASSAGTTNEQFF
DNA: TGCGCCAGCAGTGCCGGGACTACAAATGAGCAGTTCTTC

V: TRBV4-2
length: 15
size: -
J: TRBJ2-7
D: TRBD1
CDR3: CASSLQGAATYEQYF
DNA: TGTGCCAGCAGCCTGCAGGGGGCAGCAACCTACGAGCAGTACTTC

V: TRBV18
length: 16
size: -
J: TRBJ2-2
D: -
CDR3: CASSSLDGTNTGELFF
DNA: TGTGCCAGCTCATCATTGGACGGGACAAACACCGGGGAGCTGTTTTTT

V: TRBV2
length: 14
size: -
J: TRBJ1-1
D: TRBD1
CDR3: CASSPGTVNTEAFF
DNA: TGTGCCAGCAGCCCCGGGACAGTGAACACTGAAGCTTTCTTT

V: TRBV29-1
length: 14
size: -
J: TRBJ1-2
D: -
CDR3: CSVEEGDFNYGYTF
DNA: TGCAGCGTTGAAGAAGGGGACTTTAACTATGGCTACACCTTC

V: TRBV25-1
length: 16
size: -
J: TRBJ2-7
D: TRBD2
CDR3: CASSRGTSGSVYEQYF
DNA: TGTGCCAGCAGTCGAGGGACTAGCGGGAGCGTGTACGAGCAGTACTTC

V: TRBV16
length: 15
size: -
J: TRBJ1-1
D: -
CDR3: CASSPPRGAYTEAFF
DNA: TGTGCCAGCAGCCCACCCAGGGGCGCGTACACTGAAGCTTTCTTT

V: TRBV5-1
length: 15
size: few
J: TRBJ2-3
D: TRBD2
CDR3: CATKTGTSGSNTQYF
DNA: TGCGCCACCAAGACCGGGACTAGCGGGAGCAATACGCAGTATTTT

V: TRBV5-1
length: 15
size: -
J: TRBJ2-7
D: TRBD2
CDR3: CASSLASGSSYEQYF
DNA: TGCGCCAGCAGCTTGGCTAGCGGGAGCTCCTACGAGCAGTACTTC

V: TRBV7-2
length: 17
size: once
J: TRBJ2-1
D: TRBD2
CDR3: CASSLGVGLAGYNEQFF
DNA: TGTGCCAGCAGCTTAGGTGTCGGGCTAGCGGGGTACAATGAGCAGTTCTTC

V: TRBV28
length: 15
size: -
J: TRBJ1-3
D: TRBD1
CDR3: CASSPPGQGVGTIYF
DNA: TGTGCCAGCAGTCCCCCGGGACAGGGTGTGGGTACCATATATTTT

V: TRBV20-1
length: 11
size: once
J: TRBJ2-7
D: -
CDR3: CSARGGGEQYF
DNA: TGCAGTGCTAGAGGGGGAGGTGAGCAGTACTTC

V: TRBV9
length: 15
size: -
J: TRBJ1-3
D: TRBD1
CDR3: CASSTTGVVGNTIYF
DNA: TGTGCCAGCAGCACGACAGGGGTGGTTGGAAACACCATATATTTT